This is a list of T cell receptor beta chains from one sample in a study of response to subunit inactivated influenza vaccine. A single record per CDR3 protein comes from TCRdb applying MiXCR to the RT-PCR reads. This table holds more than 700,000 distinct CDR3 sequences, 21% found once. Sample: PBMCs from blood, taken 5 days after vaccination. These receptors came from a man aged 45 to 65 who received an inactivated influenza vaccine. The CDR3 runs from the conserved cysteine through the conserved F or W. Each record gives: J gene, D gene, clone size, CDR3 length, V gene, CDR3 protein, CDR3 DNA. D genes are given only for firm matches. A row's size may be missing; if present it is once, few, many or a size class.

TRBJ2-7 NA NA 14 TRBV20-1 CSARGEGGSYEQYF TGCAGTGCTAGGGGCGAGGGAGGTTCTTACGAGCAGTACTTC
TRBJ2-1 TRBD1 few 14 TRBV29-1 CSVADRGSYNEQFF TGCAGCGTGGCGGACAGGGGCTCCTACAATGAGCAGTTCTTC
TRBJ2-5 TRBD2 few 18 TRBV11-1 CASSFGTGTSGTQETQYF TGTGCCAGCAGCTTCGGCACCGGGACTAGCGGTACACAAGAGACCCAGTACTTC
TRBJ2-5 TRBD2 many 16 TRBV5-1 CASSQGLAGGPETQYF TGCGCCAGCAGCCAGGGACTAGCGGGAGGGCCCGAGACCCAGTACTTC
TRBJ2-6 TRBD1 NA 19 TRBV19 CASSIASGTASSGANVLTF TGTGCCAGTAGTATCGCGAGTGGGACAGCGAGCTCTGGGGCCAACGTCCTGACTTTC
TRBJ1-1 NA NA 15 TRBV4-3 CASSQDLAGHTEAFF TGCGCCAGCAGCCAAGATTTAGCGGGGCACACTGAAGCTTTCTTT
TRBJ1-2 NA few 14 TRBV7-6 CASSPNPRGGGYTF TGTGCCAGCAGTCCTAACCCCCGCGGGGGTGGCTACACCTTC
TRBJ2-7 NA NA 13 TRBV11-2 CASSLRQPQFIFF TGTGCCAGCAGCTTACGCCAGCCCCAGTTTATCTTCTTC
TRBJ2-7 NA many 13 TRBV12-3/TRBV12-4 CASSPTGPYEQYF TGTGCCAGCAGTCCAACGGGGCCCTACGAGCAGTACTTC
TRBJ2-7 NA NA 13 TRBV28 CASTRPPGYEQYF TGTGCCAGCACCCGTCCTCCGGGTTACGAGCAGTACTTC